These 16 T cell receptor beta chains came from one sample sequenced in a study of monozygotic twins with inflammatory bowel disease. For each CDR3 protein, TCRdb gives one entry from its re-call of the 5' RACE reads, without DNA. The listing contains hundreds of thousands of distinct CDR3 sequences. Material for sequencing was blood. Receptor source: a human donor with ulcerative colitis or Crohn's disease, or a healthy co-twin of an affected twin (not recorded which).

Here the CDR3 reads CATHLGGEGWRGYTF. This chain connects TRBV6-1 to TRBJ1-2. Per germline, CDR1 MNHNS and CDR2 SASEGT. The CDR3 covers 15 residues.

V is TRBV28 and J is TRBJ1-1; TCRdb names TRBD1, which stays unverified in the absence of DNA. CDR3 length: 18 amino acids. Looked up from germline, CDR1 is MDHEN and CDR2 is SYDVKM. The CDR3 sequence: CASSSTLREGWGNTEAFF. The entire variable domain, with the rest obtained from reference TRBV28 and TRBJ1-1, is as follows: DVKVTQSSRYLVKRTGEKVFLECVQDMDHENMFWYRQDPGLGLRLIYFSYDVKMKEKGDIPEGYSVSREKKERFSLILESASTNQTSMYLCASSSTLREGWGNTEAFFGQGTRLTVV.

The V gene is TRBV6-5, the J gene TRBJ1-4; TCRdb outputs TRBD1, but without DNA this stays unchecked. The germline V gene has CDR1 MNHEY and CDR2 SVGAGI. The CDR3 has 13 amino acids. The CDR3 here is CASRNTGGEKLFF.

The chain is built from TRBV7-2 and TRBJ2-7; TCRdb's D call of TRBD2 is untestable without DNA. The germline V gene has CDR1 SGHTA and CDR2 FQGNSA. The CDR3 length is 16 residues. CDR3 sequence reads: CASSLRSGLSSYEQYF.

The rearrangement joins TRBV14 to TRBJ1-3. The CDR3 length is 16 residues. Germline V gives CDR1 SGHDN, CDR2 FVKESK. Here the CDR3 reads CASSLGSTSSGNTIYF.

The rearrangement joins TRBV6-5 to TRBJ2-7; as DNA is missing, the TRBD1 call by TCRdb cannot be tested. The CDR3 runs to 16 residues. Per the germline V gene, CDR1 is MNHEY and CDR2 is SVGAGI. CDR3 region: CASSYTSGDVVYEQYF.

The chain has TRBV27 and TRBJ1-6; the TCRdb call, TRBD1, lacks DNA for checking. Germline V lookup: CDR1 MNHEY, CDR2 SMNVEV (reference sequence). CDR3 length equals 14 residues. CDR3 protein: CASTTDRGHSPLHF.

The rearrangement joins TRBV6-1 to TRBJ1-1; TCRdb's D call of TRBD1 is untestable without DNA. The CDR3 has 16 residues. Germline-derived CDR1 and CDR2 are MNHNS and SASEGT. The CDR3: CASSPLDRGWDTEAFF.

The V call is TRBV10-3, the J call TRBJ1-5; TCRdb lists TRBD1, though no DNA is available to test this call. The germline V gene has CDR1 ENHRY and CDR2 SYGVKD. The CDR3 has 18 residues. The CDR3 loop is CAIRADRGGSDSNQPQHF.

The chain couples TRBV27 to TRBJ2-3. The CDR3 spans 16 residues. The germline V gene encodes CDR1 MNHEY and CDR2 SMNVEV (reference sequence). Here the CDR3 reads CASSLRSHQDPTTQYF.

The chain links TRBV12-3 or TRBV12-4 to TRBJ2-7; TCRdb outputs TRBD2, but without DNA this stays unchecked. This CDR3 comprises 15 residues. CDR3 loop: CASRATSGGSYEQYF.

The J gene is TRBJ1-6, the V gene TRBV6-1; the TRBD1 assignment by TCRdb is unverifiable without DNA. The CDR3 has 15 residues. Germline-derived CDR1 and CDR2 are MNHNS and SASEGT. CDR3 sequence: CASSPPDTNNSPLHF.

This chain uses TRBV12-3 or TRBV12-4 with TRBJ2-3. The CDR3 contains 15 residues. This CDR3 is CASTLSTASTDTQYF.

The chain recombines TRBV7-6 with TRBJ2-7; with no DNA, the TCRdb D assignment of TRBD2 cannot be verified. In germline, CDR1 is SGHVS, CDR2 FNYEAQ. This CDR3 is built from 16 residues. CDR3 in amino acids: CASSLAVREMPYEQYF.

V usage is TRBV7-8 and J usage is TRBJ2-7; the TCRdb D gene call, TRBD2, has no DNA to confirm it. There are 12 residues in the CDR3. Germline lookup yields CDR1 SGHVS and CDR2 FQNEAQ. CDR3 residues: CASSAGTFEQYF.

J is TRBJ2-4 and V is TRBV6-2 or TRBV6-3; TCRdb lists TRBD1, though no DNA is available to test this call. CDR1 and CDR2 from the germline V gene are MNHEY and SVGEGT. This CDR3 is built from 16 residues. CDR3 region: CASRYSRDRVLNIQYF.